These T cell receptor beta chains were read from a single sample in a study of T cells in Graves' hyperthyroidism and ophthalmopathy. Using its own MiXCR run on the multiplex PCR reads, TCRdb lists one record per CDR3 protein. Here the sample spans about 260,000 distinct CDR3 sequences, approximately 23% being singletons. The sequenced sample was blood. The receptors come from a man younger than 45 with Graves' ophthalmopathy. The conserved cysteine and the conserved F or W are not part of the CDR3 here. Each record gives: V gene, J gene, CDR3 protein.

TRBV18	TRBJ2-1	ASSPTYFNNEQF
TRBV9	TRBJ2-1	ASSVGPGNYNEQF
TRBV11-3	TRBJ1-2	ASSSDRAGYT
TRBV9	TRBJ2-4	ASSTGPGTGNLEAKNIQY
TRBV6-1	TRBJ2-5	ASSDPGHETQY
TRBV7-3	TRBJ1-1	ASSLKPRGTEAF
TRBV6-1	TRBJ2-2	ASSDVAVKAGELF
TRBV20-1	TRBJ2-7	SASDNSYEQY
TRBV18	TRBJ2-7	ASSLGGPVRYEQY
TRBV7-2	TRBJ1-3	ASSLATIPAGSGNTIY
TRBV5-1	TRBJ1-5	ASSLDGSSNQPQH
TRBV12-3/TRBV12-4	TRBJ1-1	ASSLGGHTEAF
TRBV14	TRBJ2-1	ASSQVPSRYEQF
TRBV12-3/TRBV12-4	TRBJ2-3	ASSLFWTSGRDTQY
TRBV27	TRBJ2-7	ASSLSASGRYEQY
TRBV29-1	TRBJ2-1	SVEENTGGESQF
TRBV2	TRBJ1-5	ASSGARGGSNQPQH
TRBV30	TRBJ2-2	AWSGSGRSGELF
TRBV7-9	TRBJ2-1	ASSRLASGVYNEQF
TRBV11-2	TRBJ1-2	ASSLESPRNGYT
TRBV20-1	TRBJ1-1	SVLIRGKNTEAF
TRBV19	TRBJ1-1	ASTPWGNKGNTEAF
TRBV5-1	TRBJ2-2	ASGAGAGELF
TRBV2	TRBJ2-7	ASMSSGYEQY
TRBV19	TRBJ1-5	ASSTQGVNQPQH
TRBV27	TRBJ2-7	ASSLIDRSYEQY
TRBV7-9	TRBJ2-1	ASSSGRTSYNEQF
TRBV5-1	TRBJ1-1	ASSLNSANTEAF
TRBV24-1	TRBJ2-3	ATSDFGAGRDTQY
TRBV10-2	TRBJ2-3	ASSESKGGRRTDTQY
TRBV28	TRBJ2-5	ATKTGTMETQY
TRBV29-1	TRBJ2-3	SAVTGLGIDSTDTQY